This record covers a single T cell receptor (beta chain). This clone was recorded only once. There is no known antigen for this receptor. Base-call qualities are not available, and no considerably larger clone is one nucleotide away. The CDR1 and CDR2 encoded by the germline V gene are MDHEN and SYDVKM. Trimming takes 4 bases off V and 4 bases off J; junction bases not matched to a gene: 6. Including cysteine and phenylalanine, the CDR3 has 14 amino acids. The sequence is cut down to CDR3 DNA, 42 bases in frame from base 1. The data originate from a study of blood T cell repertoires in COVID-19 (dated by TCRdb to 2020 to 2022). Regarding the complete study: Recovered participants in ImmuneRACE Cohort 3 were defined as having two consecutive negative NP/OP PCR tests, clearance from a healthcare professional, or resolution of symptoms. Samples covering the acute and convalescent phases of COVID-19 were provided by collaborators in the United States, Italy and Spain. Samples came from the ongoing ImmuneRACE study (first 160 participants) plus 1,254 subjects from 6 global collaborators. The repertoires were made available in a free public database intended to serve as a resource for research on the immune response to SARS-CoV-2. The material from the prospective study consisted of cDNA or gDNA derived from T cells, B-cell-depleted T cells, or PBMCs. Subjects who had been exposed to COVID-19, were actively infected with it, or had recovered from it provided the deeply sampled blood TCRbeta repertoires that made up the dataset. Where available, HLA class I and class II types were obtained from metadata supplied by the sample provider rather than from assay-based typing. Nearly every sample came with metadata listing a de-identified subject ID, COVID-19 status, age in years and sex.

TCRbeta CDR3 regions were amplified from genomic DNA by means of the immunoSEQ Assay, a bias-controlled multiplex PCR. Per the source publication's procedure: Nucleated cell counts per sample were estimated from amplification of reference gene primers within the assay. To quantify the absolute abundance of each unique TCRbeta CDR3 rearrangement, sequence reads were collapsed and filtered. For each sample, productive Simpson clonality was calculated by taking the square root of Simpson's diversity index across productive rearrangements. The table was pulled from immuneACCESS by TCRdb, which kept in-frame rearrangements only. Such tables lose some clones; where checked, under half of the loss comes from unresolved V genes, and the rest has no known cause. The DNA gave D and trimming, while V, J and clone size come from that table. The sample includes roughly 210,000 clones, with roughly 84% observed a single time. Of the sample, roughly 7.1% falls within the top ten clones.

Participants in the prospective study were aged roughly 18 to 100 years, lived in 20 to 30 United States geographic areas, and enrolled through a virtual design. Cohort assignment in the prospective study relied on participant-reported clinical history from a screening survey and a study questionnaire. In the prospective study, whole blood, serum and a nasopharyngeal or oropharyngeal swab were collected from each participant by mobile phlebotomists. Additional blood draws and questionnaires over an approximately two-month period could optionally be provided by prospective study participants. Before DNA extraction, prospective study blood samples were shipped either frozen or at room temperature. The investigation overall reported the following: The quantity of clinical and demographic metadata differed by source and by participant and was supplied without curation.

The receptor's source is a man aged 30-40 years in a cohort exposed to, infected with or recovered from COVID-19 (not recorded which). The V gene is TRBV28 and the J gene is TRBJ1-2; 7 of the junction bases match TRBD1. Specimen: PBMCs or T cells enriched from blood (not recorded which). The CDR3 region reads CASSWTGVGYGYTF. The DNA sequence is as follows: TGTGCCAGCAGTTGGACAGGAGTCGGCTATGGCTACACCTTC.